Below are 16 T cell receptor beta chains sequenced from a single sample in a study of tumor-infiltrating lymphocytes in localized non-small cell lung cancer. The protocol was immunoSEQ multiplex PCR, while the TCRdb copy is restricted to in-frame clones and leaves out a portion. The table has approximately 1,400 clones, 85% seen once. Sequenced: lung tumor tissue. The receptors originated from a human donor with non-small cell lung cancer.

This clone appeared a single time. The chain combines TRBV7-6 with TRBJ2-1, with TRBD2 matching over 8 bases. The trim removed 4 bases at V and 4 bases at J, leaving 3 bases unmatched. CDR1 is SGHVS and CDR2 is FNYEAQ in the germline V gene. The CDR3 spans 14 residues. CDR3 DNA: TGTGCCAGCAGCTCCGGGGGGGCGTACAATGAGCAGTTCTTC. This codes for CASSSGGAYNEQFF.

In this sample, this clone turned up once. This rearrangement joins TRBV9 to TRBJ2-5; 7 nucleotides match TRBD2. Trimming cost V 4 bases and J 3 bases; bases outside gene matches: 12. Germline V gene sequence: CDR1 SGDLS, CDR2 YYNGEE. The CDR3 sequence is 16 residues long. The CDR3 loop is CASSYGGRVAEETQYF. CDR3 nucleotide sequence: TGTGCCAGCAGCTATGGGGGGAGGGTAGCGGAAGAGACCCAGTACTTC.

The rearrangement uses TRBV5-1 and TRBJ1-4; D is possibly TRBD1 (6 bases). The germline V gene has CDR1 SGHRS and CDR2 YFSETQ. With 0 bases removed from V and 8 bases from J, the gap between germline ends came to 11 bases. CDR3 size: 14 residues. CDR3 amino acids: CASSLDRVGEKLFF. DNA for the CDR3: TGCGCCAGCAGCTTGGACAGGGTCGGCGAAAAACTGTTTTTT.

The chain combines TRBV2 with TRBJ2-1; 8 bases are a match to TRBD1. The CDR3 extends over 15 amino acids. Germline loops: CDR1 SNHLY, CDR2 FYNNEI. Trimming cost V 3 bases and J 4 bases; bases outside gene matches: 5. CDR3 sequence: CASSESGTGYNEQFF. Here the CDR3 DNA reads TGTGCCAGCAGTGAGTCCGGGACAGGATACAATGAGCAGTTCTTC. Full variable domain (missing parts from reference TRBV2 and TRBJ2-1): EPEVTQTPSHQVTQMGQEVILRCVPISNHLYFYWYRQILGQKVEFLVSFYNNEISEKSEIFDDQFSVERPDGSNFTLKIRSTKLEDSAMYFCASSESGTGYNEQFFGPGTRLTVL.

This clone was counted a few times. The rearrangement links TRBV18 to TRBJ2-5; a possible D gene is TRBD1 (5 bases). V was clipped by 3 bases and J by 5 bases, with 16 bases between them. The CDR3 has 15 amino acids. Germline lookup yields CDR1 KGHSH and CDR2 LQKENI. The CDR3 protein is CASSPGSVGRETQYF. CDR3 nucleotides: TGTGCCAGCTCACCCGGAAGCGTGGGGCGGGAGACCCAGTACTTC.

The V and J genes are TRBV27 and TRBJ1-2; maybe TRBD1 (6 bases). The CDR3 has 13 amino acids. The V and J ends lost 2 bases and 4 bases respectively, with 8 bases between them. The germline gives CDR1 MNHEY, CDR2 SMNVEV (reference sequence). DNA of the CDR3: TGTGCCAGCAGTTTAAGAGGGGGCTATGGCTACACCTTC. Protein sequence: CASSLRGGYGYTF.

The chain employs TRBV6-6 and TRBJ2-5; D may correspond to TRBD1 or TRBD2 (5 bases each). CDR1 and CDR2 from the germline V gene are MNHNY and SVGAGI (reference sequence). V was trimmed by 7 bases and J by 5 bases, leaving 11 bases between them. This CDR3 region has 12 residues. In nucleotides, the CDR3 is TGTGCCAGCATGGGGGTTGGGGAGACCCAGTACTTC. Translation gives CASMGVGETQYF.

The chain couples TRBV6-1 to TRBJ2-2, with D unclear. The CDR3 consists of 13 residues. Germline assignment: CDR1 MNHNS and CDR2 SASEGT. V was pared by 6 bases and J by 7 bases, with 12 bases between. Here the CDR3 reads CASSFLTDGELFF. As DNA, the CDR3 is TGTGCCAGCAGCTTCCTCACTGACGGGGAGCTGTTTTTT.

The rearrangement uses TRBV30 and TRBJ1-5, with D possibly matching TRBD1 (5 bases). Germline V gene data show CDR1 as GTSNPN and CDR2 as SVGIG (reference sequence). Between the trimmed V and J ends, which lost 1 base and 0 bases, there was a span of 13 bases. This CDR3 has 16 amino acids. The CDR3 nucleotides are TGTGCCTGGAGTGCGGGGCAGATGTATAGCAATCAGCCCCAGCATTTT. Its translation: CAWSAGQMYSNQPQHF.

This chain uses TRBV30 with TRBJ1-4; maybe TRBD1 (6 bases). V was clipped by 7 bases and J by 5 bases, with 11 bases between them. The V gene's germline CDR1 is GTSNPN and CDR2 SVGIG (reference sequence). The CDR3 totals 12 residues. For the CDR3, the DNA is TGTGCCTCGCAGGGGAGGAATGAAAAACTGTTTTTT. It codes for CASQGRNEKLFF.

In DNA, the CDR3 is TGTGCCAGCAGCGGACAGGGCCCAGATACGCAGTATTTT. This gives the protein CASSGQGPDTQYF. This rearrangement joins TRBV11-2 to TRBJ2-3; TRBD1 aligns across 8 bases. The germline V gene has CDR1 SGHAT and CDR2 FQNNGV. The CDR3 length is 13 residues. V dropped 5 bases and J dropped 4; count of bases not matched to a gene: 2.

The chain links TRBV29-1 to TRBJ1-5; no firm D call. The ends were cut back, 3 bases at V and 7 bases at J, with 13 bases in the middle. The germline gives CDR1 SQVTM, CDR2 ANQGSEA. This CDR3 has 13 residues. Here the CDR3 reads CSVDGGYRQPQHF. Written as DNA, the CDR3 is TGCAGCGTTGACGGAGGGTATCGCCAGCCCCAGCATTTT.

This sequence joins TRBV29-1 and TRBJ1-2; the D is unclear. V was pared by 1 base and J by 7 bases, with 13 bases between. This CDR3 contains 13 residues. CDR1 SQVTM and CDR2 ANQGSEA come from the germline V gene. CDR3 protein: CSVEAPTGGGYTF. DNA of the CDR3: TGCAGCGTTGAAGCCCCAACTGGTGGTGGCTACACCTTC.

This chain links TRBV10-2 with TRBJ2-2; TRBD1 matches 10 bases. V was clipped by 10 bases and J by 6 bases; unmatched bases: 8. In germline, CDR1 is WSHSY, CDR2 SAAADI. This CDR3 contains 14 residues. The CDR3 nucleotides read TGCGCCACCGCCGGGACAGGGGTCGCCGGGGAGCTGTTTTTT. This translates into CATAGTGVAGELFF.

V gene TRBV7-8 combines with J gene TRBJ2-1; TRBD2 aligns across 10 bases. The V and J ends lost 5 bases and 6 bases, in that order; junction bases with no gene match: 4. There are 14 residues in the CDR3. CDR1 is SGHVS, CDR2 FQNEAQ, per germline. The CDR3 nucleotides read TGTGCCAGCAGCCGAAGCGGGAGGGCCAATGAGCAGTTCTTC. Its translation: CASSRSGRANEQFF.

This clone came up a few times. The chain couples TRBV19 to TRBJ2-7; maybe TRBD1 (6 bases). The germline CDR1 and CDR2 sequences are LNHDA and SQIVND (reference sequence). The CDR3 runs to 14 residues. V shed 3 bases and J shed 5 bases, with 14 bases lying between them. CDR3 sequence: CASSITAGVDEQYF. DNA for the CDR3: TGTGCCAGTAGTATCACGGCAGGGGTCGACGAGCAGTACTTC.